The TCR beta chain under discussion was sequenced for a study of identifying expanded T cells in peripheral blood. Study-level results: Variance in clone template counts between approximately two-week samples significantly increased with total template count across all healthy donors. Differentially abundant clones: around 1.1 between replicates, about 17 at about 13 days, over 18 at four.

Clones were sequenced by immunoSEQ multiplex PCR, and TCRdb holds only the in-frame ones, with some missing. Among about 58,000 clones, roughly 90% were seen once, and the ten largest hold around 3.3%. To note about this clone: Its antigen is as yet unknown.

No infections or other immune events were documented during collection. The germline gives CDR1 SGHRS, CDR2 YFSETQ. The V end lost 5 bases, the J end lost 7 bases, and 13 bases lay between the germline ends. The CDR3 is 13 amino acids. The clonotype originates from a person aged 18-70 years in good health. This chain joins TRBV5-1 and TRBJ2-1; the D gene could be TRBD1 or TRBD2 (6 bases each). Source material: blood. The CDR3 region is CASSRGPTNEQFF. CDR3 in DNA: TGCGCCAGCAGTCGGGGGCCTACAAATGAGCAGTTCTTC.